In this sample, the clone carrying this T cell receptor (beta chain) turned up once. As yet, its antigen is unknown. This specimen belongs to a study of T cell responses to AZD1222 COVID-19 vaccine. CDR1 LNHDA and CDR2 SQIVND come from the germline V gene (reference sequence). The length of the CDR3 is 12 residues. The V and J ends lost 6 bases and 4 bases respectively, with 8 bases between them. Whole-study findings and limits: Clonal diversity was possibly underestimated, and white British individuals and females predominated among donors.

Repertoires were generated with immunoSEQ multiplex PCR, while TCRdb's copy carries only in-frame clones and drops some. The data contain fewer than 200,000 clones, approximately 90% of them singletons. The chain employs TRBV19 and TRBJ2-3; the D call may be TRBD1 or TRBD2 (6 bases each). The sequence came from an adult who received the MenACWY meningococcal vaccine as a control. The material sequenced was peripheral blood, taken 28 days after the second dose of the MenACWY control vaccine. The DNA of the CDR3 is TGTGCCAGTAGCGGGGGCTCAGATACGCAGTATTTT. It encodes CASSGGSDTQYF.